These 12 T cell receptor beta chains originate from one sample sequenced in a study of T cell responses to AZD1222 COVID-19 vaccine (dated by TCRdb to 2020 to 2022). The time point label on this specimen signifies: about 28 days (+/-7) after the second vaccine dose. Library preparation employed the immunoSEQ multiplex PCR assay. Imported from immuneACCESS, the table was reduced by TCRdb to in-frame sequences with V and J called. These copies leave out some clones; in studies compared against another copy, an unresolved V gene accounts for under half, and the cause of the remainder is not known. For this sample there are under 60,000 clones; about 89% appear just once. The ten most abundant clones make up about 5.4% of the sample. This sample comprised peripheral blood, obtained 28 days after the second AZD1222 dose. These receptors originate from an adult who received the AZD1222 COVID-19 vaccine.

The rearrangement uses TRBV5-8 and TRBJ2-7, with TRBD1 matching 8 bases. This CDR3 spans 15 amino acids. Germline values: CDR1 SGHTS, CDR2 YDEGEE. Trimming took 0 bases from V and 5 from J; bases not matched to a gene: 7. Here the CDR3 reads CASSLAPRGLDEQYF. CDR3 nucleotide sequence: TGTGCCAGCAGCTTGGCCCCCAGGGGGCTAGACGAGCAGTACTTC.

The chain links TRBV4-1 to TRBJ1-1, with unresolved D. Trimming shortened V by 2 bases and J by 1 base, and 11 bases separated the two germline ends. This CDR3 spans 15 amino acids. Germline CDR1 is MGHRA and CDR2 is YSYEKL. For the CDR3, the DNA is TGCGCCAGCAGCCAAACTTGGGTAGAGAACACTGAAGCTTTCTTT. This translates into CASSQTWVENTEAFF.

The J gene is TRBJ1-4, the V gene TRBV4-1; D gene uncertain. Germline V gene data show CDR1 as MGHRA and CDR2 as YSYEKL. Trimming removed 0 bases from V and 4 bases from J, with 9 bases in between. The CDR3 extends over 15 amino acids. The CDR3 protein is CASSQDQVLNEKLFF. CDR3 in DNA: TGCGCCAGCAGCCAAGATCAGGTCCTTAATGAAAAACTGTTTTTT.

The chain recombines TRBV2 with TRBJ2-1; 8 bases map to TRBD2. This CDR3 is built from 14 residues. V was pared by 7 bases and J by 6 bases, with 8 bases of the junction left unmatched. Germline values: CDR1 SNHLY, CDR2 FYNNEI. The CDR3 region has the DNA TGTGCCAGCACCGGGACTAGAGTCTCCAATGAGCAGTTCTTC. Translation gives CASTGTRVSNEQFF.

CDR3 loop: CASSLPGVNTEAFF. The CDR3 region has the DNA TGTGCCAGCAGCTTACCTGGGGTGAACACTGAAGCTTTCTTT. V gene TRBV13 combines with J gene TRBJ1-1, with no clear D. The CDR3 consists of 14 residues. Trimming left V 2 bases short and J 0 bases short, with 7 bases between. Germline CDR1 reads PRHDT; CDR2 reads FYEKMQ (reference sequence).

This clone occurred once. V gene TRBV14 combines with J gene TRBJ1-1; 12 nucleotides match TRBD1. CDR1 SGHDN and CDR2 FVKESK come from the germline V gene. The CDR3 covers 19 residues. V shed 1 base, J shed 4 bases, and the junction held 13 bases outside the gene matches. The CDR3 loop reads CASSQAWGQGAVWGTEAFF. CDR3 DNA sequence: TGTGCCAGCAGCCAAGCCTGGGGACAGGGGGCGGTCTGGGGCACTGAAGCTTTCTTT.

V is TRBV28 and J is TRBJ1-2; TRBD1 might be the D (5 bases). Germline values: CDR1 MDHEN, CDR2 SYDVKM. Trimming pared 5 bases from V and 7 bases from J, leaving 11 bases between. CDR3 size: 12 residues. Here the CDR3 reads CASSPGPFGYTF. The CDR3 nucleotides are TGTGCCAGCAGTCCGGGACCCTTTGGCTACACCTTC.

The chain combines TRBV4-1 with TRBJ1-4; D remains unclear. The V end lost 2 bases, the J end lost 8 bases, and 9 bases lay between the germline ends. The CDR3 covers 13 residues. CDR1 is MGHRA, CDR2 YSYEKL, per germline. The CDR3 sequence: CASSQLLAEKLFF. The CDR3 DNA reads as TGCGCCAGCAGCCAATTATTAGCGGAAAAACTGTTTTTT.

CDR3 sequence reads: CASSLLGSGTDTQYF. The CDR3 nucleotides read TGTGCCAGCAGCTTATTGGGAAGCGGCACAGATACGCAGTATTTT. V usage is TRBV7-6 and J usage is TRBJ2-3; no reliable D call. Germline-derived CDR1 and CDR2 are SGHVS and FNYEAQ. Deletions cut 2 bases from V and 1 base from J, with 10 bases between. This CDR3 contains 15 residues.

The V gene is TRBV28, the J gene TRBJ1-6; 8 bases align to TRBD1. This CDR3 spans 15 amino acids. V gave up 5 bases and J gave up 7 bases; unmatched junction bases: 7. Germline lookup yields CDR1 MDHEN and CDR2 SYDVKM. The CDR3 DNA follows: TGTGCCAGCAGTCCCCCGGCAGGGGGCAATTCACCCCTCCACTTT. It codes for CASSPPAGGNSPLHF.

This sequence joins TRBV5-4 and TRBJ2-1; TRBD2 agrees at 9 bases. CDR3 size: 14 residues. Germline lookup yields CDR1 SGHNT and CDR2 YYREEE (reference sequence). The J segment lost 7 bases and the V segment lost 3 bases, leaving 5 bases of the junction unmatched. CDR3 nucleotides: TGTGCCAGCAGCTCCGCGGGGGGGGCAAATGAGCAGTTCTTC. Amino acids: CASSSAGGANEQFF.

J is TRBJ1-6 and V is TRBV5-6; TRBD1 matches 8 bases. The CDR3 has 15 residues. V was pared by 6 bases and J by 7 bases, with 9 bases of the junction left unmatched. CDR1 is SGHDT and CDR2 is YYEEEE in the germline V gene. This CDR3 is CASNMRTGRNSPLHF. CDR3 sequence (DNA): TGTGCCAGCAACATGAGGACAGGGAGGAATTCACCCCTCCACTTT.